Here is one TCR beta chain with its context. The CDR3 covers 15 residues. The V gene's germline CDR1 is SGHRS and CDR2 YFSETQ. V shed 0 bases, J shed 6 bases, and the junction held 4 bases outside the gene matches. The data belong to a study of blood T cell repertoires in COVID-19. Sequencing was performed with immunoSEQ multiplex PCR; in TCRdb, only in-frame clones are kept and a portion is missing. Of some 210,000 clones listed, 87% are singletons. The rearrangement links TRBV5-1 to TRBJ2-1, with 9 nucleotides matching TRBD2. This clonotype was obtained from a young man with acute COVID-19. Sequencing input: PBMCs or T cells enriched from blood (not recorded which). The CDR3 loop reads CASSLAGTSLNEQFF. Here the CDR3 DNA reads TGCGCCAGCAGCTTGGCCGGGACTAGCCTCAATGAGCAGTTCTTC.